The present entry profiles one T cell receptor beta chain with its context. What it binds is unknown. The study reverse transcribed the entire isolated RNA, so it sequenced expressed TCRB transcripts. Some clones are missing from TCRdb's copy, which holds only in-frame ones; the method was immunoSEQ multiplex PCR. The sample carries 640,000 or so clones, more than 12% recorded once. These data belong to a study of beta chain features in type 1 diabetes. Study outcomes and limitations: All four CD4+ subsets of Type 1 diabetes patients contained TCRB CDR3s that were moderately but significantly shorter. Within the patient group, naive, central memory and Treg TCRB repertoires appeared more similar to each other than within healthy donors.

Sequences were obtained from naive CD4+ T cells from blood. This receptor was obtained from a man younger than 35 with type 1 diabetes.

The CDR3 sequence is CASSLEGQSTDTQYF. CDR3 nucleotides: TGTGCCAGCAGCTTAGAGGGACAAAGCACAGATACGCAGTATTTT. This sequence joins TRBV7-3 and TRBJ2-3; weak D call: TRBD1 (6 bases). The CDR3 loop spans 15 amino acids. Germline V gene data show CDR1 as SGHTA and CDR2 as FQGTGA. Trimming removed 2 bases at V and 0 bases at J, with 9 bases between.